This TCR beta chain was profiled in a study of shared clonotypes between healthy human individuals. The study's findings and limits: Naive subsets tended to show greater estimated richness than memory subsets. Unshared clonotypes carried lower generation probabilities than those common to all four donors.

V was clipped by 2 bases and J by 8 bases, with 20 bases between them. Germline V gene data show CDR1 as SGHDT and CDR2 as YYEEEE. This CDR3 is built from 16 residues. On this clone: Its antigen is unknown.

Genomic DNA from each subset was divided evenly over several immunoSEQ plates. The table came from immunoSEQ multiplex PCR; TCRdb's copy has only in-frame clones and leaves some out. The data contain millions of clones, 80% to 95% of them singletons. CD4+ cell separation produced CD45RA+ naive and CD45RA-negative memory subsets. The chain joins TRBV5-6 to TRBJ2-1; D tentatively fits TRBD1 or TRBD2 (6 bases each). The sequence was collected from a man aged 18 to 29 in good health. Some clones in this sample may be carry-over from other donors' samples. The sample comprised naive CD4+ T cells from PBMCs. The subset: CD45RA+ positively selected. The CDR3 DNA follows: TGTGCCAGCAGCTTCCGGGGGCCTGTCAGTTGGCATGAGCAGTTCTTC. Protein sequence: CASSFRGPVSWHEQFF.